Each of the 13 T cell receptor beta chains below was sequenced from the same sample in a study of identical twins. MiXCR was run by TCRdb on the 5' RACE reads, yielding one entry per CDR3 protein. The sample shows 1.5 million to 2 million distinct CDR3 sequences, 32% of them seen only once. The sequenced sample was cord blood. The receptors were gathered from a newborn girl in good health.

This clonotype has just a few counts. This chain joins TRBV5-1 and TRBJ2-1, with D perhaps assigned TRBD1 or TRBD2 (6 bases each). The CDR3 length is 18 residues. From germline, CDR1 is SGHRS and CDR2 YFSETQ. V was clipped by 2 bases and J by 3 bases, with 21 bases between them. CDR3 in amino acids: CASSFPLAGAVRYNEQFF. In DNA form, the CDR3 reads TGCGCCAGCAGCTTTCCACTAGCAGGGGCCGTGCGCTACAATGAGCAGTTCTTC.

The chain recombines TRBV24-1 with TRBJ2-3, with D unclear. Germline CDR1 KGHDR, CDR2 SFDVKD. V lost 5 bases and J lost 4, with 3 bases in between. This CDR3 has 11 residues. The CDR3 nucleotides read TGTGCCACCAGTGCCTCAGATACGCAGTATTTT. Protein sequence: CATSASDTQYF.

This clonotype was recorded at least ten times. The J gene is TRBJ2-3, the V gene TRBV29-1, with D perhaps assigned TRBD1 or TRBD2 (5 bases each). V shed 7 bases and J shed 4 bases, with 9 bases lying between them. This CDR3 spans 11 amino acids. Germline lookup yields CDR1 SQVTM and CDR2 ANQGSEA. As DNA, the CDR3 is TGCAGCGGACTGGGGGCAGATACGCAGTATTTT. Amino acid sequence: CSGLGADTQYF.

This chain links TRBV25-1 with TRBJ2-7; 8 positions agree with TRBD2. Per the germline V gene, CDR1 is MGHDK and CDR2 is SYGVNS. V shed 3 bases, J shed 7 bases, and the junction held 14 bases outside the gene matches. The CDR3 length is 16 residues. The CDR3 reads CASSEVAGRNYNEQYF. The CDR3 DNA sequence: TGTGCCAGCAGTGAGGTAGCGGGGCGGAACTACAATGAGCAGTACTTC.

The V and J genes are TRBV10-3 and TRBJ1-1; tentatively, D is TRBD1 (6 bases). With 6 bases removed from V and 0 bases from J, the gap between germline ends came to 11 bases. From germline, CDR1 is ENHRY and CDR2 SYGVKD. The CDR3 has 14 residues. The CDR3, as DNA: TGTGCCATCAGCGTACAGGGAATGAACACTGAAGCTTTCTTT. Residues: CAISVQGMNTEAFF.

This chain joins TRBV4-1 and TRBJ2-1; 13 nucleotides match TRBD2. The J call is in doubt because the DNA end fits TRBJ2-7 better. This CDR3 region has 16 residues. Per the germline V gene, CDR1 is MGHRA and CDR2 is YSYEKL. This CDR3 reads CASSQVWTSGSNEQYF. The CDR3 DNA reads as TGCGCCAGCAGCCAAGTCTGGACTAGCGGGAGCAATGAGCAGTACTTC.

The chain couples TRBV9 to TRBJ1-1, with a tentative D call TRBD1 (5 bases). The CDR3 extends over 17 amino acids. Trimming left V 0 bases short and J 1 base short, with 16 bases between. CDR1 is SGDLS, CDR2 YYNGEE, per germline. The CDR3 DNA reads TGTGCCAGCAGCGTAGGGTGGGGGGGGGTAGCGAACACTGAAGCTTTCTTT. Its translation: CASSVGWGGVANTEAFF.

This clonotype came up a few times. The chain uses TRBV5-1 and TRBJ1-2; TRBD1 might be the D (5 bases). Germline V gives CDR1 SGHRS, CDR2 YFSETQ. This CDR3 spans 14 amino acids. Trimming stripped 2 bases from V and 4 bases from J, with 12 bases between. The CDR3 nucleotides are TGCGCCAGCAGCTTCTCCAGGGCCCGCTATGGCTACACCTTC. Protein sequence: CASSFSRARYGYTF. The full variable domain, with the rest looked up from reference TRBV5-1 and TRBJ1-2, is KAGVTQTPRYLIKTRGQQVTLSCSPISGHRSVSWYQQTPGQGLQFLFEYFSETQRNKGNFPGRFSGRQFSNSRSEMNVSTLELGDSALYLCASSFSRARYGYTFGSGTRLTVV.

V and J are TRBV4-1 and TRBJ2-7; 11 bases are shared with TRBD2. Germline values: CDR1 MGHRA, CDR2 YSYEKL. Germline trimming cut 1 base from V and 7 bases from J; bases unmatched to any gene: 12. This CDR3 is 17 amino acids long. The CDR3 bases are TGCGCCAGCAGCCAAGTGGCTAGCGGGGGGCCCTACAATGAGCAGTACTTC. The encoded protein is CASSQVASGGPYNEQYF.

The table lists this clonotype with a few counts. This chain connects TRBV24-1 to TRBJ2-1; 10 bases are a match to TRBD2. Trimming cost V 2 bases and J 6 bases; bases outside gene matches: 3. The germline CDR1 and CDR2 sequences are KGHDR and SFDVKD. The CDR3 has 15 residues. CDR3 bases: TGTGCCACCAGTGATTCCTGGACTAGCGGCAATGAGCAGTTCTTC. Translation gives CATSDSWTSGNEQFF.

This clonotype was seen more than once but under ten times. The chain employs TRBV20-1 and TRBJ1-4, with D unresolved. CDR1 and CDR2 from the germline V gene are DFQATT and SNEGSKA (reference sequence). The CDR3 has 14 amino acids. V was pared by 1 base and J by 7 bases, with 13 bases between. The CDR3 DNA reads TGCAGTGCTAGAGGGACGGGGAGAAGTGAAAAACTGTTTTTT. It specifies CSARGTGRSEKLFF.

This clonotype occurred a few times. The chain recombines TRBV12-3 or TRBV12-4 with TRBJ2-6; D gene uncertain. Deletions cut 1 base from V and 0 bases from J, with 7 bases between. The CDR3 runs 16 residues. The CDR3 is CASSLGRHSGANVLTF. The DNA of the CDR3 is TGTGCCAGCAGTTTAGGACGGCACTCTGGGGCCAACGTCCTGACTTTC.

The chain combines TRBV7-9 with TRBJ2-1; 7 positions match TRBD1. The CDR3 contains 17 residues. Germline V gene lookup returns CDR1 SEHNR and CDR2 FQNEAQ (reference sequence). J lost 3 bases, V lost 2 bases, and 10 bases had no gene match. In DNA, the CDR3 is TGTGCCAGCAGCTTACCCACCGGGACAGACATCTACAATGAGCAGTTCTTC. The encoded protein is CASSLPTGTDIYNEQFF.